This is a list of T cell receptor beta chains from one sample in a study of PD-1 blockade in classical Hodgkin lymphoma. Clones were sequenced by immunoSEQ multiplex PCR, and TCRdb holds only the in-frame ones, with some missing. The profile shows roughly 13,000 clones, more than 90% of them singletons. Here the sequenced sample was peripheral blood mononuclear cells (PBMCs), taken at baseline. The source is a human donor with classical Hodgkin lymphoma. CDR3s include the opening cysteine and the closing phenylalanine or tryptophan. Fields, in order: D gene, V gene, J gene, clone size, CDR3 protein, CDR3 DNA. A D gene is named only where the DNA matches it firmly. Part of the rows lack a size; the others show once, few, many or a class for expanded clones.

>TRBD1|TRBV10-3|TRBJ1-3|.
CAISDRQGLGGNTIYF
TGTGCCATCAGTGACCGACAGGGGTTGGGCGGAAACACCATATATTTT
>TRBD2|TRBV28|TRBJ2-3|.
CASSWEFLAEDTDTQYF
TGTGCCAGCAGCTGGGAATTTCTAGCGGAGGACACAGATACGCAGTATTTT
>TRBD2|TRBV19|TRBJ2-1|.
CASSIRAGGHSNEQFF
TGTGCCAGTAGTATTAGGGCGGGGGGACACTCCAATGAGCAGTTCTTC
>.|TRBV7-9|TRBJ2-5|.
CASSLQGYQETQYF
TGTGCCAGCAGCTTACAGGGGTACCAAGAGACCCAGTACTTC
>.|TRBV27|TRBJ2-3|.
CASSFVRITSTDTQYF
TGTGCCAGCAGTTTCGTTAGAATAACTAGCACAGATACGCAGTATTTT
>.|TRBV1|TRBJ1-6|.
CTSSQEWGVRDRSSYNSPLHF
TGCACCAGCAGCCAAGAATGGGGAGTGAGGGACCGGAGCTCCTATAATTCACCCCTCCACTTT
>.|TRBV7-2|TRBJ1-3|.
CASSFGGTGNTIYF
TGTGCCAGCAGCTTCGGGGGAACTGGAAACACCATATATTTT
>.|TRBV19|TRBJ1-5|.
CASSDRIQPQHF
TGTGCCAGCAGTGACAGAATCCAGCCCCAGCATTTT
>TRBD1|TRBV5-1|TRBJ1-4|.
CASSLGQGNEKLFF
TGCGCCAGCAGCTTGGGACAGGGTAATGAAAAACTGTTTTTT
>TRBD2|TRBV5-1|TRBJ2-1|once
CASSPVTSGGANEQFF
TGCGCCAGCAGCCCAGTGACTAGCGGGGGGGCGAATGAGCAGTTCTTC
>.|TRBV5-1|TRBJ1-3|.
CASREPSGNTIYF
TGCGCCAGCCGAGAACCATCTGGAAACACCATATATTTT
>.|TRBV7-9|TRBJ2-2|.
CASSLRGSHRELFF
TGTGCCAGCAGCTTAAGGGGCTCCCACCGGGAGCTGTTTTTT
>.|TRBV9|TRBJ1-5|.
CASGSLGQPQHF
TGTGCCAGCGGCAGTCTGGGTCAGCCCCAGCATTTT
>.|TRBV7-2|TRBJ2-7|.
CASSFPPRNYEQYF
TGTGCCAGCAGCTTTCCCCCCAGGAACTACGAGCAGTACTTC
>.|TRBV6-1|TRBJ1-2|.
CASSARGAGDYYGYTF
TGTGCCAGCAGTGCCCGAGGGGCAGGAGATTACTATGGCTACACCTTC
>.|TRBV6-1|TRBJ1-2|.
CASSEARAPTVGYTF
TGTGCCAGCAGTGAAGCTCGGGCCCCCACCGTGGGCTACACCTTC
>TRBD1|TRBV30|TRBJ1-4|.
CAWGDSEKLFF
TGTGCCTGGGGGGACAGTGAAAAACTGTTTTTT
>TRBD1|TRBV29-1|TRBJ1-1|few
CSVLGQEFTEAFF
TGCAGCGTTCTCGGACAGGAATTCACTGAAGCTTTCTTT
>TRBD1|TRBV6-1|TRBJ1-2|.
CASSDGTGNSYGYTF
TGTGCCAGCAGTGATGGGACAGGGAATAGCTATGGCTACACCTTC
>.|TRBV19|TRBJ2-3|.
CASSINLREVITDTQYF
TGTGCCAGTAGTATAAACCTACGTGAAGTCATAACAGATACGCAGTATTTT
>.|TRBV7-9|TRBJ2-7|once
CASSSAWPGLSSYEQYF
TGTGCCAGCAGCTCCGCTTGGCCGGGGTTATCCTCGTACGAGCAGTACTTC
>.|TRBV6-5|TRBJ1-1|.
CASKIRGGSEAFF
TGTGCCAGCAAAATACGAGGGGGATCTGAAGCTTTCTTT
>.|TRBV5-1|TRBJ2-7|.
CASSLEGTKAYEQYF
TGCGCCAGCAGCTTGGAAGGCACCAAAGCCTACGAGCAGTACTTC
>TRBD1|TRBV6-6|TRBJ1-1|.
CASSFRTGGANTEAFF
TGTGCCAGCAGTTTTCGGACAGGGGGAGCCAACACTGAAGCTTTCTTT
>.|TRBV5-1|TRBJ2-3|.
CASSLGRGFTDTQYF
TGCGCCAGCAGCTTGGGTAGGGGATTCACAGATACGCAGTATTTT
>.|TRBV7-8|TRBJ2-5|.
CASSLGQPETQYF
TGTGCCAGCAGCTTAGGGCAGCCGGAGACCCAGTACTTC
>.|TRBV27|TRBJ2-1|.
CASSLVKNNEQFF
TGTGCCAGCAGTTTGGTGAAAAACAATGAGCAGTTCTTC
>.|TRBV5-6|TRBJ1-2|.
CASSPLSTPRADPNYGYTF
TGTGCCAGCAGCCCTCTAAGCACCCCTAGGGCTGATCCTAACTATGGCTACACCTTC
>TRBD1|TRBV5-1|TRBJ1-1|.
CASSLSTGGSAEAFF
TGCGCCAGCAGCTTATCGACAGGGGGAAGCGCTGAAGCTTTCTTT
>.|TRBV19|TRBJ2-1|.
CASSIEVGYNEQFF
TGTGCCAGTAGTATAGAGGTAGGCTACAATGAGCAGTTCTTC
>TRBD1|TRBV11-2|TRBJ1-3|.
CASSSNRGGNTIYF
TGTGCCAGCAGCTCAAACAGGGGTGGAAACACCATATATTTT
>.|TRBV6-5|TRBJ1-2|.
CASSSEKRGYTF
TGTGCCAGCAGTTCGGAGAAGAGGGGCTACACCTTC
>.|TRBV2|TRBJ2-7|.
CASRETIYEQYF
TGTGCCAGCAGGGAGACTATCTACGAGCAGTACTTC
>.|TRBV6-4|TRBJ2-1|.
CASSDSSGSYNEQFF
TGTGCCAGCAGTGACTCTAGCGGCTCCTACAATGAGCAGTTCTTC
>.|TRBV7-9|TRBJ1-1|.
CASSKGQFEAFF
TGTGCCAGCAGCAAAGGACAGTTTGAAGCTTTCTTT
>TRBD1|TRBV7-9|TRBJ2-7|few
CASSLEGAQIYEQYF
TGTGCCAGCAGCTTAGAGGGGGCCCAAATCTACGAGCAGTACTTC
>.|TRBV2|TRBJ1-5|.
CASSDVQALIQPQHF
TGTGCCAGCAGTGATGTCCAGGCCTTGATCCAGCCCCAGCATTTT
>TRBD1|TRBV5-1|TRBJ2-7|.
CASSLAPSRQGAIHEQYF
TGCGCCAGCAGCCTGGCCCCATCCCGACAGGGGGCAATCCACGAGCAGTACTTC
>TRBD1|TRBV7-6|TRBJ2-2|.
CASSQENTRGRTGELFF
TGTGCCAGCAGCCAAGAGAACACCAGGGGGCGGACCGGGGAGCTGTTTTTT
>.|TRBV5-1|TRBJ2-3|.
CASSLELGADTQYF
TGCGCCAGCAGCTTGGAGTTGGGAGCAGATACGCAGTATTTT
>TRBD2|TRBV5-6|TRBJ2-1|once
CASTPGPTSAYNEQFF
TGTGCCAGCACCCCCGGGCCCACTAGCGCTTACAATGAGCAGTTCTTC
>.|TRBV5-1|TRBJ2-6|.
CASSLEGSGANVLTF
TGCGCCAGCAGCTTGGAGGGGTCTGGGGCCAACGTCCTGACTTTC
>.|TRBV7-9|TRBJ2-4|.
CASSLGGASKDIQYF
TGTGCCAGCAGCTTAGGAGGGGCGTCAAAGGACATTCAGTACTTC
>.|TRBV18|TRBJ1-2|.
CASSPLRAHFLANYGYTF
TGTGCCAGCTCACCACTCAGGGCCCACTTTTTAGCTAACTATGGCTACACCTTC
>.|TRBV5-1|TRBJ2-2|.
CASSQDASNTGELFF
TGCGCCAGCAGCCAGGACGCATCCAACACCGGGGAGCTGTTTTTT
>.|TRBV6-6|TRBJ2-3|.
CASSYGTSSTDTQYF
TGTGCCAGCAGTTACGGGACTTCTAGCACAGATACGCAGTATTTT
>.|TRBV5-1|TRBJ1-4|once
CASSLAGRANEKLFF
TGCGCCAGCAGCTTGGCCGGCAGGGCTAATGAAAAACTGTTTTTT
>.|TRBV5-1|TRBJ1-1|once
CASSGSGATEAFF
TGCGCCAGCAGCGGAAGTGGGGCCACTGAAGCTTTCTTT
>.|TRBV7-3|TRBJ2-1|.
CASSPKGGGSYNEQFF
TGTGCCAGCAGCCCTAAAGGGGGGGGATCCTACAATGAGCAGTTCTTC
>TRBD2|TRBV10-3|TRBJ2-1|.
CAISFTSGGINEQFF
TGTGCCATCAGTTTTACTAGCGGGGGAATCAATGAGCAGTTCTTC
>.|TRBV5-1|TRBJ2-5|.
CASSFGDSQETQYF
TGCGCCAGCAGCTTCGGCGACTCCCAAGAGACCCAGTACTTC
>.|TRBV5-1|TRBJ2-5|.
CASSLGGIKETQYF
TGCGCCAGCAGCTTGGGAGGGATTAAGGAGACCCAGTACTTC
>.|TRBV28|TRBJ1-2|.
CASRPSSLYGYTF
TGTGCCAGCAGACCCAGCAGCCTCTATGGCTACACCTTC
>TRBD1|TRBV7-9|TRBJ1-2|.
CASSWNRGGTSGYTF
TGTGCCAGCAGCTGGAACAGGGGGGGGACTAGCGGCTACACCTTC
>.|TRBV21-1|TRBJ1-6|.
CASSNAGSWSTLHF
TGTGCCAGCAGCAACGCAGGGTCGTGGTCGACCCTCCACTTT
>.|TRBV5-1|TRBJ2-6|.
CASSLDSGANVLTF
TGCGCCAGCAGCTTGGATTCTGGGGCCAACGTCCTGACTTTC
>TRBD2|TRBV6-5|TRBJ2-5|once
CASSPYSGGLETQYF
TGTGCCAGCAGTCCCTATAGCGGGGGGCTGGAGACCCAGTACTTC
>TRBD1|TRBV5-1|TRBJ1-2|.
CASGTGPYGYTF
TGCGCCAGCGGGACAGGGCCCTATGGCTACACCTTC